Each of the 21 T cell receptor beta chains below was sequenced from the same sample in a study of OX40 agonist ivuxolimab in advanced cancers. The assay was immunoSEQ multiplex PCR, and TCRdb's table has in-frame clones only and misses some. The table has thousands of clones, about four fifths seen once. The sequencing used CD4+ or CD8+ T cells sorted from blood, collected in a trial of the OX40 agonist ivuxolimab. These receptors all come from an adult with an advanced solid tumor such as melanoma, head and neck, liver or kidney cancer.

The V gene is TRBV27, the J gene TRBJ2-5; maybe TRBD1 (5 bases). The germline CDR1 and CDR2 sequences are MNHEY and SMNVEV (reference sequence). The V end was cut by 7 bases, the J end by 3 bases, with 15 bases between. There are 14 residues in the CDR3. In nucleotides, the CDR3 is TGTGCCAGCACCTCCAGGGATCGGAAAGAGACCCAGTACTTC. It is translated as CASTSRDRKETQYF.

The chain links TRBV10-3 to TRBJ2-2; perhaps TRBD2 as D (6 bases). Germline V gene lookup returns CDR1 ENHRY and CDR2 SYGVKD. The CDR3 is 14 amino acids. V gave up 2 bases and J gave up 6 bases, with 10 bases separating them. CDR3 DNA sequence: TGTGCCATCAGTGAGCTTTGGGGGGCCGGGGAGCTGTTTTTT. It is translated as CAISELWGAGELFF.

The rearrangement links TRBV11-2 to TRBJ2-1; D gene uncertain. The CDR3 is made up of 15 amino acids. Deletions cut 3 bases from V and 0 bases from J, with 9 bases between. Germline V gives CDR1 SGHAT, CDR2 FQNNGV. The CDR3 loop reads CASSFMSSSYNEQFF. In DNA form, the CDR3 reads TGTGCCAGCAGCTTTATGTCGAGCTCCTACAATGAGCAGTTCTTC.

The chain joins TRBV28 to TRBJ2-2, with TRBD2 matching 10 bases. The CDR3 contains 14 residues. Trimming at V came to 5 bases and at J to 11 bases, leaving 8 bases not matched to a gene. Germline V CDR1 and CDR2: MDHEN, SYDVKM. The CDR3 DNA reads TGTGCCAGCAGTACCCGACAGCGGGGGGGCGAGCTGTTTTTT. Translated: CASSTRQRGGELFF.

This chain uses TRBV11-2 with TRBJ1-4, with a weak D call TRBD1 (6 bases). The CDR3 spans 14 residues. V lost 5 bases and J 4 bases, leaving 11 bases between the germline ends. Germline V gene sequence: CDR1 SGHAT, CDR2 FQNNGV. This CDR3 is CASSLGQLNEKLFF. CDR3 nucleotide sequence: TGTGCCAGCAGCCTTGGACAGCTTAATGAAAAACTGTTTTTT.

The V gene is TRBV28, the J gene TRBJ2-7, with TRBD2 matching 13 bases. CDR1 is MDHEN, CDR2 SYDVKM, per germline. V shed 6 bases and J 5 bases; nucleotides not matched to a gene: 7. This CDR3 comprises 15 residues. In nucleotides, the CDR3 is TGTGCCAGCAGGCGGACTAGCGGGAGATCTGACGAGCAGTACTTC. This gives the protein CASRRTSGRSDEQYF.

This clone has more than one count but fewer than ten. The genes are TRBV27 and TRBJ2-1; a weak D match, TRBD2 (6 bases). Germline CDR1 MNHEY, CDR2 SMNVEV (reference sequence). V lost 4 bases, J lost 8 bases, and 24 bases lay in between. The CDR3 runs 17 residues. The DNA for the CDR3 is TGTGCCAGCAGTTCCTACACCGGGACTGCGCATGGGGATGAGCAGTTCTTC. Its protein product is CASSSYTGTAHGDEQFF.

This clone has only one observation. The chain recombines TRBV4-3 with TRBJ2-7; the match to TRBD2 covers 7 bases. The CDR3 consists of 16 residues. V shed 0 bases, J shed 0 bases, and the junction held 5 bases outside the gene matches. The V gene's germline CDR1 is LGHNA and CDR2 YSLEER. CDR3 sequence: CASSQEWLADSYEQYF. The CDR3, as DNA: TGCGCCAGCAGCCAAGAATGGCTAGCGGACTCCTACGAGCAGTACTTC.

The genes are TRBV11-2 and TRBJ1-4; perhaps TRBD1 as D (6 bases). V was pared by 5 bases and J by 8 bases, with 12 bases between. The CDR3 covers 13 residues. Germline CDR1 reads SGHAT; CDR2 reads FQNNGV. The CDR3 spells CASSEGGGEKLFF. CDR3 nucleotides: TGTGCCAGCAGCGAGGGAGGGGGAGAAAAACTGTTTTTT.

This chain connects TRBV7-2 to TRBJ2-7; TRBD1 matches 7 bases. Germline CDR1 SGHTA, CDR2 FQGNSA. The V gene end was trimmed by 4 bases and the J gene end by 0 bases; junction bases not matched to a gene: 3. This CDR3 has 14 amino acids. The CDR3 spells CASSYRDSSYEQYF. CDR3 in DNA: TGTGCCAGCAGCTACCGGGACAGCTCCTACGAGCAGTACTTC.

The V and J genes are TRBV5-4 and TRBJ2-7; either TRBD1 or TRBD2 may supply D (6 bases each). V dropped 2 bases and J dropped 6 bases, with 15 bases sitting between them. The germline V gene has CDR1 SGHNT and CDR2 YYREEE (reference sequence). The length of the CDR3 is 14 residues. CDR3 DNA: TGTGCCAGCAGCTTTGCGGGGCAGGGGTTCGAGCAGTACTTC. Its protein product is CASSFAGQGFEQYF.

This clone was detected only a few times. The V call is TRBV25-1, the J call TRBJ1-1, with a weak D call TRBD1 (6 bases). Looked up from germline, CDR1 is MGHDK and CDR2 is SYGVNS. V was shortened by 10 bases and J by 9 bases, with 12 bases between the two germline ends. There are 10 residues in the CDR3. CDR3 bases: TGTGCCACCTCAGGGGTCCAAGCTTTCTTT. It specifies CATSGVQAFF.

The chain carries TRBV7-2 and TRBJ2-5, with 7 bases lining up with TRBD2. With 1 base clipped from V and 2 bases from J, the junction kept 10 bases outside the gene matches. CDR1 and CDR2 (germline): SGHTA, FQGNSA. The CDR3 contains 17 residues. The CDR3 coding sequence is TGTGCCAGCAGCTTAGTAGCGCTAGCGGAGGGGCAAGAGACCCAGTACTTC. It yields the protein CASSLVALAEGQETQYF.

CDR3 sequence: CSVEDPDRYNEQFF. CDR3 nucleotide sequence: TGCAGCGTTGAAGATCCGGACCGGTACAATGAGCAGTTCTTC. The chain recombines TRBV29-1 with TRBJ2-1; no reliable D call. Germline V gene lookup returns CDR1 SQVTM and CDR2 ANQGSEA. Trimming took 0 bases from V and 4 from J, leaving 10 bases between them. The CDR3 is 14 residues long.

This chain joins TRBV7-9 and TRBJ2-7, with D possibly TRBD2 on 5 matching bases. Trimming removed 4 bases at V and 1 base at J, with 8 bases between. The length of the CDR3 is 13 residues. Germline loops: CDR1 SEHNR, CDR2 FQNEAQ (reference sequence). As DNA, the CDR3 is TGTGCCAGCAGCTCGTCGGGATCCTACGAGCAGTACTTC. It is translated as CASSSSGSYEQYF.

This chain links TRBV27 with TRBJ1-5; 7 bases align to TRBD1. The V segment lost 6 bases and the J segment 0 bases; nucleotides outside the gene matches: 11. CDR3 length: 17 residues. Germline lookup yields CDR1 MNHEY and CDR2 SMNVEV (reference sequence). CDR3 protein: CASSHRQGQYSNQPQHF. The DNA of the CDR3 is TGTGCCAGCAGCCATCGACAGGGACAGTATAGCAATCAGCCCCAGCATTTT.

The CDR3, as DNA: TGCGCCAGCAGCCAAGATCTCTGGAATAGCAATCAGCCCCAGCATTTT. It is translated as CASSQDLWNSNQPQHF. The V gene is TRBV4-3, the J gene TRBJ1-5, with D unresolved. The CDR3 totals 16 residues. V was shortened by 0 bases and J by 0 bases, with 9 bases between the two germline ends. CDR1 is LGHNA and CDR2 is YSLEER in the germline V gene.

This clone has just one count. The rearrangement uses TRBV4-3 and TRBJ2-7; the match to TRBD1 covers 10 bases. Trimming removed 4 bases from V and 4 bases from J; junction bases left unmatched: 7. The germline CDR1 and CDR2 sequences are LGHNA and YSLEER. This CDR3 contains 15 residues. CDR3 residues: CASSPSRTGGYEQYF. As DNA, the CDR3 is TGCGCCAGCAGCCCGAGTAGGACAGGGGGGTACGAGCAGTACTTC.

V and J are TRBV29-1 and TRBJ2-7, with D unclear. Between the trimmed V and J ends, which lost 1 base and 4 bases, there was a span of 14 bases. The CDR3 runs 14 residues. Germline lookup yields CDR1 SQVTM and CDR2 ANQGSEA. The CDR3 sequence: CSVEGGIRPYEQYF. The CDR3 DNA follows: TGCAGCGTTGAAGGGGGTATAAGACCTTACGAGCAGTACTTC.

The rearrangement links TRBV5-1 to TRBJ1-4; D gene unclear. Germline CDR1 reads SGHRS; CDR2 reads YFSETQ. The CDR3 spans 17 residues. Trimming cost V 0 bases and J 5 bases, with 17 bases left between them. Here the CDR3 reads CASSLAGIETQNEKLFF. In DNA, the CDR3 is TGCGCCAGCAGCTTGGCGGGTATAGAGACACAGAATGAAAAACTGTTTTTT.

V and J are TRBV10-3 and TRBJ1-4, with 9 bases aligning to TRBD1. V gave up 3 bases and J gave up 6 bases; unmatched junction bases: 2. This CDR3 has 14 amino acids. The germline gives CDR1 ENHRY, CDR2 SYGVKD. This CDR3 is CAISDDRGDEKLFF. CDR3 bases: TGTGCCATCAGTGATGACAGGGGGGATGAAAAACTGTTTTTT.